This T cell receptor (beta chain) is drawn from a study of blood T cells in healthy people across ages (dated by TCRdb to 2015 to 2017). Background on the whole study: In model experiments, template switching captured roughly one uniquely barcoded TCR beta cDNA molecule for every two T cells. To avoid experimental bias, donors of different ages were distributed randomly across sequencing lanes. Four age groups were formed from the donors: young (average roughly 16 years), middle-aged (around 39), aged (62) and long-lived (82). The study analyzed two additional independent replicas of 1 million unique cDNA reads from the same blood draw for two donors, one aged 18 to 30 and one aged 80 or older. The study measured age-related changes in TCR beta repertoire diversity using deep sequencing normalized with unique cDNA molecular identifiers. The study at large found these results: Observed TCR beta diversity correlated strongly with the percentage of naive T cells measured by flow cytometry. Donor CMV infection status was unknown, potentially confounding age-related changes in expanded clonotypes. Compared with the aged group, the long-lived group had more naive CD4+ T cells, fewer expanded clones and increased TCR diversity, suggesting age selection. Total diversity estimates from one million sequenced T cells were considered lower bounds and underestimates. Since profiling was done on bulk unsorted PBMCs, naive and antigen-experienced compartments could not be conclusively compared. As age increased, observed TCR beta diversity per million T cells dropped in a roughly linear way, and a significant reduction was already evident by age about 36.

About this clonotype: Its antigen is still unknown. It has no much larger one-base neighbor in the sample; base qualities were not kept.

Systemically healthy Caucasian individuals from Russia, some 36 in total and aged roughly 6 to 100 years, were included as donors. Roughly 9 milliliters of peripheral blood were drawn from each donor into EDTA-treated Vacutainer tubes. Ficoll-Paque density-gradient centrifugation was used to isolate PBMCs, with at least 6.5 million obtained per sample. Trizol reagent was used to extract total RNA from the PBMCs, yielding at least 6 micrograms per sample. Naive CD45RAhigh/CD27high T cell percentages were measured by flow cytometry on a PBMC aliquot from every donor. Library construction relied on 5' RACE. The sequencer was an Illumina HiSeq 2500. A second PCR of roughly 7 to 12 cycles was run with a J-beta primer mix and a sample-barcoded 5' primer. A unique molecular identifier was introduced onto each TCR beta cDNA molecule by a template-switch 5' adaptor carrying 12 random nucleotides. At least 2.5 million CDR3-containing paired-end reads were obtained from each sample. All of the RNA was converted into first-strand cDNA using the Mint cDNA synthesis kit, with a TRBC-specific oligonucleotide serving as the primer. After uracil-DNA glycosylase treatment, a first 18-cycle PCR used universal primers M1SS and BC2_uni_R on all cDNA. On the authors' methods: Each sample was normalized by randomly selecting 1 million high-quality reads, each carrying a distinct molecular identifier. Reads with shared molecular identifiers were discarded instead of being binned into consensus sequences. MiTCR, with a Q25 quality threshold and the strictest error-elimination algorithm, was used for CDR3 identification, clonotype clustering and error correction. A nonparametric unseen species model with Euler transformation was used to estimate lower-bound total TCR beta diversity. Through fastp at Q25 and MiXCR, TCRdb rebuilt clones from the public reads, retaining in-frame beta chains. Every distinct CDR3 protein forms one entry, paired with its most common genes and DNA. The V and J calls were not made by the authors but by TCRdb's processing. The sample table contains over a million distinct CDR3 sequences; only one count was recorded for roughly 45% of them. The top ten clonotypes cover around 8% of the sample.

Including the terminal cysteine and phenylalanine, the CDR3 comprises 16 residues. The sequence is cut down to CDR3 DNA, 48 bases in frame from base 1. From V the trimming removes 0 bases and from J it removes 2 bases, while the gene matches leave 7 bases of the junction unaccounted for. The germline V gene provides CDR1 MNHEY and CDR2 SVGAGI. The V gene is TRBV6-5 and the J gene is TRBJ2-7, with TRBD2 matching 7 junction bases. What was sequenced was blood. The TCR originated in a woman aged 18-35 years in good health. The CDR3 region has the sequence CASSYSWLAEPYEQYF. Here is the DNA: TGTGCCAGCAGTTACTCTTGGCTAGCGGAGCCCTACGAGCAGTACTTC.